Sequencing of this T cell receptor (beta chain) was carried out in a study of PD-1 blockade in classical Hodgkin lymphoma. Concerning this clone: The antigen is not known.

There was relapse after autologous stem cell transplantation in every patient, and there was variation in brentuximab vedotin exposure. The CDR3 contains 15 residues. Germline CDR1 reads MGHDK; CDR2 reads SYGVNS. V lost 4 bases to trimming and J lost 0 bases, with 13 bases between them. Measured with immunoSEQ multiplex PCR; TCRdb has only the in-frame clones, and not every one. The repertoire holds tens of thousands of clones, with around 90% as singletons. Study results and limitations: Patients with a complete response exhibited baseline diversity comparable to newly diagnosed patients. By cycle point C4D1, TCR diversity had risen significantly in CD4+ cells (but not CD8+ cells). There remain no defined causes for the repertoire differences, which possibly reflect disease activity or prior therapy.

Sequenced material: peripheral blood mononuclear cells (PBMCs), taken before the second cycle of nivolumab. The receptor was isolated from a human donor with classical Hodgkin lymphoma. This chain connects TRBV25-1 to TRBJ2-7; D is uncertain. The CDR3 DNA reads TGTGCCAGCAGTGGCAGATTGAGTAGCTCCTACGAGCAGTACTTC. Its protein is CASSGRLSSSYEQYF.